Each of the 22 T cell receptor beta chains below was sequenced from the same sample in a study of graft-versus-host responses after intestinal transplantation. TCRdb keeps only in-frame clones here, not all; method: immunoSEQ multiplex PCR. This table has just over 20,000 clones, roughly 92% appearing once. The input for sequencing was PBMCs, taken about 250 days after intestinal transplant. Every receptor here comes from a human patient who received an intestinal transplant, so some T cells may come from the graft donor.

The gene calls are TRBV11-3 and TRBJ2-3; 7 bases match TRBD1. V lost 5 bases to trimming and J lost 4 bases; unmatched junction nucleotides: 9. The CDR3 has 15 residues. The V gene's germline CDR1 is SGHNT and CDR2 YENEEA. CDR3 region: CASSNTGESADTQYF. CDR3 sequence (DNA): TGTGCCAGCAGCAACACAGGGGAGTCGGCAGATACGCAGTATTTT.

The chain is built from TRBV27 and TRBJ1-4; D possibly corresponds to TRBD1 (5 bases). The V end lost 3 bases, the J end lost 0 bases, and 11 bases lay between the germline ends. Germline values: CDR1 MNHEY, CDR2 SMNVEV (reference sequence). CDR3 length: 16 residues. The CDR3 DNA sequence: TGTGCCAGCAGTTTCCGTCGGGGGGCAACTAATGAAAAACTGTTTTTT. This sequence encodes CASSFRRGATNEKLFF.

The V gene is TRBV29-1, the J gene TRBJ1-1; D not certain. This CDR3 spans 11 amino acids. Trimming shortened V by 4 bases and J by 5 bases, and 8 bases separated the two germline ends. Germline values: CDR1 SQVTM, CDR2 ANQGSEA. CDR3 residues: CSVVARTEAFF. CDR3 nucleotides: TGCAGCGTTGTGGCGCGGACTGAAGCTTTCTTT.

The rearrangement uses TRBV6-9 and TRBJ2-5; D not resolved. The J call may not be correct, given that the DNA end is closer to TRBJ2-7. The length of the CDR3 is 11 residues. Germline-derived CDR1 and CDR2 are MNHGY and SVAAGI. The CDR3 DNA follows: TGTGCCAGCAGTAGCCAAGGCGAGCAGTACTTC. This translates into CASSSQGEQYF.

The V gene is TRBV2, the J gene TRBJ1-2, with D possibly matching TRBD1 (5 bases). The V and J ends lost 8 bases and 3 bases respectively, with 19 bases between them. Germline CDR1 reads SNHLY; CDR2 reads FYNNEI. CDR3 length equals 15 residues. The CDR3 is CASGSRGGEDYGYTF. The CDR3 coding sequence is TGTGCCAGCGGCTCGCGTGGAGGGGAGGACTATGGCTACACCTTC.

In the case of this clone: One end of the junction fails to match germline, which may point to a read error. V is TRBV7-8 and J is TRBJ2-2; TRBD2 is a possible D gene (5 bases). The CDR3 is 17 residues long. CDR1 is SGHVS and CDR2 is FQNEAQ in the germline V gene. The CDR3 coding sequence is TGTGCCAGCAGCCCCCCCCTCCGGGATACGAACACCGGGGAGCTGCTTTTT. Protein product: CASSPPLRDTNTGELLF.

CDR3 sequence reads: CASSEQGASYGYTF. CDR3 nucleotide sequence: TGTGCCAGCAGTGAACAGGGGGCAAGCTATGGCTACACCTTC. The chain is built from TRBV6-1 and TRBJ1-2, with 8 nucleotides matching TRBD1. The ends lost 2 bases at V and 4 bases at J; junction bases unmatched: 3. The CDR3 runs to 14 residues. Germline V lookup: CDR1 MNHNS, CDR2 SASEGT.

The DNA of the CDR3 is TGTGCCAGCAGCGTAGGAAACTCTGGAAACACCATATATTTT. Amino acids: CASSVGNSGNTIYF. The rearrangement uses TRBV9 and TRBJ1-3; D uncertain. Germline V gene sequence: CDR1 SGDLS, CDR2 YYNGEE. The V end was cut by 0 bases, the J end by 0 bases, with 4 bases between. This CDR3 spans 14 amino acids.

This chain joins TRBV2 and TRBJ2-1; 12 bases are a match to TRBD2. This CDR3 is built from 18 residues. V lost 3 bases and J lost 4; bases outside the gene matches: 10. CDR1 and CDR2 (germline): SNHLY, FYNNEI. Here the CDR3 reads CASSDRLAGGGPYNEQFF. The CDR3, as DNA: TGTGCCAGCAGTGATAGGCTAGCGGGAGGGGGGCCGTACAATGAGCAGTTCTTC.

This clone appeared a single time. The V and J genes are TRBV6-5 and TRBJ1-4; no reliable D call. This CDR3 comprises 15 residues. Trimming removed 4 bases at V and 0 bases at J, with 9 bases between. Per the germline V gene, CDR1 is MNHEY and CDR2 is SVGAGI. The CDR3 sequence: CASSSYGATNEKLFF. In DNA form, the CDR3 reads TGTGCCAGCAGTTCGTACGGTGCAACTAATGAAAAACTGTTTTTT.

J is TRBJ1-2 and V is TRBV6-5, with 8 bases lining up with TRBD1. The germline CDR1 and CDR2 sequences are MNHEY and SVGAGI. The CDR3 has 16 residues. Trimming removed 0 bases from V and 4 bases from J; junction bases left unmatched: 7. The chain's CDR3 is CASSYSGTGGSYGYTF. DNA for the CDR3: TGTGCCAGCAGTTACTCAGGAACAGGGGGAAGCTATGGCTACACCTTC.

The V gene is TRBV5-1, the J gene TRBJ2-5, with D unclear. The DNA matches TRBJ2-7 better at its end, which makes the J call doubtful. The CDR3 is made up of 14 amino acids. The germline V gene encodes CDR1 SGHRS and CDR2 YFSETQ. For the CDR3, the DNA is TGCGCCAGCAGCTTGCAACAGCAATACTACGAGCAGTACTTC. As protein: CASSLQQQYYEQYF.

The CDR3 nucleotides are TGTGCCAGCTCACCACCGTCGGGGGGGAGCTCCTACGAGCAGTACTTC. This codes for CASSPPSGGSSYEQYF. This chain joins TRBV18 and TRBJ2-7; 8 positions agree with TRBD2. The CDR3 is made up of 16 amino acids. Germline loops: CDR1 KGHSH, CDR2 LQKENI. V trimming: 0 bases; J trimming: 0 bases; junction bases outside the gene matches: 4.

With regard to this clone: Other DNA sequences in this sample translate to the same CDR3. The chain joins TRBV5-1 to TRBJ2-2; 9 nucleotides line up with TRBD1. J lost 1 base, V lost 4 bases, and 5 bases had no gene match. Germline lookup yields CDR1 SGHRS and CDR2 YFSETQ. The CDR3 has 16 residues. The CDR3 here is CASSMGQGKNTGELFF. In DNA, the CDR3 is TGCGCCAGCAGCATGGGACAGGGAAAGAACACCGGGGAGCTGTTTTTT.

The V and J genes are TRBV5-1 and TRBJ1-3, with 8 bases lining up with TRBD1. Germline V gene data show CDR1 as SGHRS and CDR2 as YFSETQ. V gave up 4 bases and J gave up 3 bases; unmatched junction bases: 6. This CDR3 has 15 residues. The CDR3 reads CASSTTGAYGNTIYF. CDR3 DNA: TGCGCCAGCAGCACGACAGGGGCTTATGGAAACACCATATATTTT.

A single count supports this clone. J is TRBJ2-4 and V is TRBV23-1, with 12 nucleotides matching TRBD1. TRBV23-1 is an ORF for which the function is uncertain. V was clipped by 6 bases and J by 0 bases; unmatched bases: 12. The CDR3 contains 19 residues. Here the CDR3 DNA reads TGCGCCAGCAGACGTAGGGGGACAGGGGGCTCAGTAGCCAAAAACATTCAGTACTTC. It yields the protein CASRRRGTGGSVAKNIQYF.

The rearrangement uses TRBV27 and TRBJ2-7; D remains ambiguous. In germline, CDR1 is MNHEY, CDR2 SMNVEV (reference sequence). The CDR3 extends over 15 amino acids. Deletions cut 3 bases from V and 3 bases from J, with 15 bases between. CDR3 region: CASSLVMNNFYEQYF. In nucleotides, the CDR3 is TGTGCCAGCAGTTTGGTTATGAACAATTTCTACGAGCAGTACTTC.

V usage is TRBV5-1 and J usage is TRBJ1-6, with a weak D call TRBD1 (6 bases). Per the germline V gene, CDR1 is SGHRS and CDR2 is YFSETQ. The V gene lost 5 bases and the J gene lost 7 bases, with 13 bases spanning the gap. The CDR3 sequence is 14 residues long. CDR3 sequence: CASRTTGENSPLHF. The CDR3, as DNA: TGCGCCAGCAGGACGACAGGAGAGAATTCACCCCTCCACTTT. The full variable domain, rest sourced from reference TRBV5-1 and TRBJ1-6, is KAGVTQTPRYLIKTRGQQVTLSCSPISGHRSVSWYQQTPGQGLQFLFEYFSETQRNKGNFPGRFSGRQFSNSRSEMNVSTLELGDSALYLCASRTTGENSPLHFGNGTRLTVT.

This clone appeared a single time. The rearrangement links TRBV19 to TRBJ1-5; D unclear. The ends were cut back, 3 bases at V and 3 bases at J, with 15 bases in the middle. The CDR3 totals 16 residues. Germline V gene lookup returns CDR1 LNHDA and CDR2 SQIVND (reference sequence). The CDR3 spells CASSIISSALNQPQHF. CDR3 nucleotide sequence: TGTGCCAGTAGTATTATCTCCTCTGCGCTCAATCAGCCCCAGCATTTT.

The rearrangement links TRBV7-2 to TRBJ2-3, with 8 positions matching TRBD2. The CDR3 is 14 residues long. CDR1 is SGHTA, CDR2 FQGNSA, per germline. The trim removed 3 bases at V and 4 bases at J, leaving 3 bases unmatched. In DNA, the CDR3 is TGTGCCAGCAGCTTGGGACTAGGGGCAGATACGCAGTATTTT. Protein product: CASSLGLGADTQYF.

The chain combines TRBV10-3 with TRBJ2-7; 8 nucleotides agree with TRBD2. Germline V gives CDR1 ENHRY, CDR2 SYGVKD. J was trimmed by 3 bases and V by 0 bases; bases with no gene match: 7. The CDR3 has 16 residues. CDR3 loop: CAISESPTSVNYEQYF. The DNA of the CDR3 is TGTGCCATCAGTGAGTCCCCGACTAGCGTGAACTACGAGCAGTACTTC.

This chain joins TRBV27 and TRBJ1-1, with 8 bases aligning to TRBD1. Trimming cost V 9 bases and J 1 base; bases outside gene matches: 7. The CDR3 extends over 14 amino acids. Germline values: CDR1 MNHEY, CDR2 SMNVEV (reference sequence). The CDR3, as DNA: TGTGCCAGTTCCCTAGGACAGGGGAACACTGAAGCTTTCTTT. Protein product: CASSLGQGNTEAFF.